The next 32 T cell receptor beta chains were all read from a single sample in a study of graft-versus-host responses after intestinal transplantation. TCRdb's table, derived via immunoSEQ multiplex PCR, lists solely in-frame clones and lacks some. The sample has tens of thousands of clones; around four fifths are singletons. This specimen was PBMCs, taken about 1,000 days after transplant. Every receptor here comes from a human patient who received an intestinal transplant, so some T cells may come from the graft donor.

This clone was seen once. CDR3 DNA sequence: TGTGCCAGCAGCTTAGTGTTGGGACAGGGAGCTTACAATGAGCAGTTCTTC. Its protein is CASSLVLGQGAYNEQFF. This rearrangement joins TRBV7-9 to TRBJ2-1; 9 bases map to TRBD1. Germline V gene lookup returns CDR1 SEHNR and CDR2 FQNEAQ (reference sequence). CDR3 length: 17 residues. Unmatched junction bases numbered 8, after V lost 1 base and J lost 4 bases.

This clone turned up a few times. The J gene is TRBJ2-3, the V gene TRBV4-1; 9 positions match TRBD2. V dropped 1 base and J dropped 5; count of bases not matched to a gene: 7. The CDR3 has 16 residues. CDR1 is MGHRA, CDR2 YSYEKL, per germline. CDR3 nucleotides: TGCGCCAGCAGCCAAGTCAGCGGGAGGCCCGAAGATACGCAGTATTTT. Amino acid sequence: CASSQVSGRPEDTQYF.

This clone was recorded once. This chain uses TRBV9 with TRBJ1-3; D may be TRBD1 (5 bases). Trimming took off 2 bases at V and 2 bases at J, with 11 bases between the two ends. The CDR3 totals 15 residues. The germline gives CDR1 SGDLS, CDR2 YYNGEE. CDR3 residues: CASSVQGSPGNTIYF. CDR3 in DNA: TGTGCCAGCAGCGTGCAGGGTTCCCCTGGAAACACCATATATTTT. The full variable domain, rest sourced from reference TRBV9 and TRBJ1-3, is DSGVTQTPKHLITATGQRVTLRCSPRSGDLSVYWYQQSLDQGLQFLIQYYNGEERAKGNILERFSAQQFPDLHSELNLSSLELGDSALYFCASSVQGSPGNTIYFGEGSWLTVV.

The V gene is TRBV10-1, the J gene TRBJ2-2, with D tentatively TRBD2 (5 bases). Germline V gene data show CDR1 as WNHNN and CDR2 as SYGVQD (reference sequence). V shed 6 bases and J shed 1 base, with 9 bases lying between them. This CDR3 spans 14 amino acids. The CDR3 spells CASRELVNTGELFF. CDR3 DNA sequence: TGCGCCAGCAGAGAACTAGTGAACACCGGGGAGCTGTTTTTT.

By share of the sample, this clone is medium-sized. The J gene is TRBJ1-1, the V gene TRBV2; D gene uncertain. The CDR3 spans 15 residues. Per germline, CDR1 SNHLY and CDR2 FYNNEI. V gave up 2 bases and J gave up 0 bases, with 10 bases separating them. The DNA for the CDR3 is TGTGCCAGCAGTGAAAGGACGGGATTGAACACTGAAGCTTTCTTT. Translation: CASSERTGLNTEAFF.

In nucleotides, the CDR3 is TGTGCCAGCTCAGATCCCCCGGAACAAGAGACCCAGTACTTC. This translates into CASSDPPEQETQYF. This chain links TRBV7-9 with TRBJ2-5; D is ambiguous. Germline loops: CDR1 SEHNR, CDR2 FQNEAQ (reference sequence). V was trimmed by 8 bases and J by 2 bases, leaving 15 bases between them. This CDR3 is 14 amino acids long.

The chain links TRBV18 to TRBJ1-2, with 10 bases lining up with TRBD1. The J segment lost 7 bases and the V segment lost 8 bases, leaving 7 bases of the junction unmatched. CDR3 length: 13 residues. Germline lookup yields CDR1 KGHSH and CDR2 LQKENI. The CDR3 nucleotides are TGTGCCAGCGGACGGGACAGGGGAAGTGGCTACACCTTC. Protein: CASGRDRGSGYTF.

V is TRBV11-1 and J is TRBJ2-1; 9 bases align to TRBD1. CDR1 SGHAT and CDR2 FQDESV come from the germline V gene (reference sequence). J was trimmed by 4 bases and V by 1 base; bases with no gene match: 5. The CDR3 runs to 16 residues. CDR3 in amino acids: CASSLEGQGLYNEQFF. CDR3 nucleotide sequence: TGTGCCAGCAGCTTAGAAGGACAGGGGCTTTACAATGAGCAGTTCTTC.

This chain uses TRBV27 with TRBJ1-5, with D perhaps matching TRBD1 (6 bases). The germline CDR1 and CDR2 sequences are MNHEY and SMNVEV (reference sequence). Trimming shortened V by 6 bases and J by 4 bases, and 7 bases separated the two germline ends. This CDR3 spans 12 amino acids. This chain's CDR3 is CASSQGNQPQHF. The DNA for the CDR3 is TGTGCCAGCAGCCAGGGGAATCAGCCCCAGCATTTT.

CDR3 loop: CASSQQGTGELFF. The CDR3 DNA is TGTGCCAGCAGTCAACAGGGGACCGGGGAGCTGTTTTTT. The J gene is TRBJ2-2, the V gene TRBV27, with 7 bases matching TRBD1. J lost 5 bases, V lost 5 bases, and 2 bases had no gene match. The CDR3 is made up of 13 amino acids. The germline CDR1 and CDR2 sequences are MNHEY and SMNVEV (reference sequence).

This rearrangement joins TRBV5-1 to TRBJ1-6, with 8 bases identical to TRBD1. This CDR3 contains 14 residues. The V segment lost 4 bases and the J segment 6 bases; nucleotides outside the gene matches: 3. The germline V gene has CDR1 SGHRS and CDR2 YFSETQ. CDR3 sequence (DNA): TGCGCCAGCAGCAAAGGACAGGGTAATTCACCCCTCCACTTT. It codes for CASSKGQGNSPLHF.

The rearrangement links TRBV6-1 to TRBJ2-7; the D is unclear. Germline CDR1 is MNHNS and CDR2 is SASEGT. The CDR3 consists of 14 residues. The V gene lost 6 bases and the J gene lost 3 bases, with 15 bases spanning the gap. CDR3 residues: CASSLRELLYEQYF. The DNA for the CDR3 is TGTGCCAGCAGCCTCAGAGAATTACTCTACGAGCAGTACTTC.

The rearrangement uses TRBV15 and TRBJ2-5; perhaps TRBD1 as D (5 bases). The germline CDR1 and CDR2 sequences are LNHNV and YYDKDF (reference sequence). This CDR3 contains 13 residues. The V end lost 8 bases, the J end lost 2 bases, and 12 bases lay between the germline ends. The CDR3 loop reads CATVQGYQETQYF. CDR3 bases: TGTGCCACCGTGCAGGGCTATCAAGAGACCCAGTACTTC.

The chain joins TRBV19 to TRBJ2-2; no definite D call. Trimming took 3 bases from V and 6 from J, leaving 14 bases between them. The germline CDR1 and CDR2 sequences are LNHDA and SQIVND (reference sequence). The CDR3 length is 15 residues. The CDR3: CASSMQAGVPGELFF. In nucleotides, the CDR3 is TGTGCCAGTAGTATGCAGGCCGGTGTACCCGGGGAGCTGTTTTTT.

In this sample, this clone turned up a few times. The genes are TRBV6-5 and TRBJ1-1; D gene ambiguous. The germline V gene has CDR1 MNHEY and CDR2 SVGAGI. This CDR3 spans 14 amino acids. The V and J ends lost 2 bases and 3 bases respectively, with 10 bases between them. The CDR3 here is CASSYTPWDTEAFF. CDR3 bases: TGTGCCAGCAGTTACACCCCCTGGGACACTGAAGCTTTCTTT.

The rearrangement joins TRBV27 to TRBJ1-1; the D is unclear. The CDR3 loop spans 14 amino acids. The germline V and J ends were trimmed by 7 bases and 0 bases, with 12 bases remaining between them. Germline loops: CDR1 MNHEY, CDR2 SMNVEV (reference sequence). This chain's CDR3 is CASKRAAMNTEAFF. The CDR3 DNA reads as TGTGCCAGCAAAAGGGCGGCCATGAACACTGAAGCTTTCTTT.

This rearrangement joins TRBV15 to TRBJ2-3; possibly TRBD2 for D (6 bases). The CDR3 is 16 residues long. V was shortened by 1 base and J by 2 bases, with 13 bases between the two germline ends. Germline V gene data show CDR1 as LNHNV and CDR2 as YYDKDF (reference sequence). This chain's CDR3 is CATSRGGGFTTDTQYF. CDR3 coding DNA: TGTGCCACCAGCAGAGGTGGGGGGTTTACCACAGATACGCAGTATTTT. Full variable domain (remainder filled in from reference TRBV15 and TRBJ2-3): DAMVIQNPRYQVTQFGKPVTLSCSQTLNHNVMYWYQQKSSQAPKLLFHYYDKDFNNEADTPDNFQSRRPNTSFCFLDIRSPGLGDTAMYLCATSRGGGFTTDTQYFGPGTRLTVL.

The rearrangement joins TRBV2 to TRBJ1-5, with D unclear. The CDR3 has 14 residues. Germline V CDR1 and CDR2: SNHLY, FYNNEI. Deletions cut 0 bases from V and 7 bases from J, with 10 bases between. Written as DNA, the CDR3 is TGTGCCAGCAGTGAAGCGCAAAGGGAGCAGCCCCAGCATTTT. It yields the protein CASSEAQREQPQHF.

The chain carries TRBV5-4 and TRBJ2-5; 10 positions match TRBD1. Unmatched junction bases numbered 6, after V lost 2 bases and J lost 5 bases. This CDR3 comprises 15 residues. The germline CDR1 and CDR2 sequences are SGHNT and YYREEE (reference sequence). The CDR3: CASSFRTGGVETQYF. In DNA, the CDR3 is TGTGCCAGCAGCTTCAGGACAGGGGGGGTGGAGACCCAGTACTTC.

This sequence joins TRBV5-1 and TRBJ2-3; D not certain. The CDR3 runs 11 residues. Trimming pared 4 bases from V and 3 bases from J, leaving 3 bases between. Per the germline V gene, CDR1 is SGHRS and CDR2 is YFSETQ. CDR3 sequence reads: CASSRTDTQYF. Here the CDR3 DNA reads TGCGCCAGCAGCCGGACAGATACGCAGTATTTT.

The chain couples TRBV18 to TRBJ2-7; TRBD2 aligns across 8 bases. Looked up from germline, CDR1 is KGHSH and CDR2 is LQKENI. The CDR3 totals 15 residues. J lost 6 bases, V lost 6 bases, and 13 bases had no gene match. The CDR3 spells CASSLRGGRSPEQYF. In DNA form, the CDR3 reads TGTGCCAGCTCTTTACGGGGGGGGCGCTCCCCCGAGCAGTACTTC.

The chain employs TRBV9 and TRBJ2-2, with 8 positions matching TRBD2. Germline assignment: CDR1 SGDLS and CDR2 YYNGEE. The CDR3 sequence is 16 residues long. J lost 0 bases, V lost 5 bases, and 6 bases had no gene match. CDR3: CASRRTGGPNTGELFF. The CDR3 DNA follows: TGTGCCAGCAGAAGGACGGGGGGGCCGAACACCGGGGAGCTGTTTTTT.

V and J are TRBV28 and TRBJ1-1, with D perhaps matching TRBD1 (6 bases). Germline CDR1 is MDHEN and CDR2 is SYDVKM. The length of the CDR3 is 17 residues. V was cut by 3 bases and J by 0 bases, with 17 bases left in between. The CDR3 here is CASSFQWGAGMNTEAFF. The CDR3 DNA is TGTGCCAGCAGTTTTCAATGGGGGGCAGGAATGAACACTGAAGCTTTCTTT.

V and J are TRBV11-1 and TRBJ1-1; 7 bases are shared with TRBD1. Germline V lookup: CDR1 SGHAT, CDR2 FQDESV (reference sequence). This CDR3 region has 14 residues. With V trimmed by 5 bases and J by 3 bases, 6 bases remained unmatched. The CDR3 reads CASSHDREHTEAFF. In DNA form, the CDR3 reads TGTGCCAGCAGCCATGACAGGGAACACACTGAAGCTTTCTTT.

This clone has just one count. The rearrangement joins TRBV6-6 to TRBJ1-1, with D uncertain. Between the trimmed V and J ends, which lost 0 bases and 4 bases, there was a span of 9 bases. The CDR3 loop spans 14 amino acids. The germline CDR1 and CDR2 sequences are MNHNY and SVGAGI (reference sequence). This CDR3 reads CASSYSGFGTEAFF. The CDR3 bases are TGTGCCAGCAGTTACTCAGGGTTCGGCACTGAAGCTTTCTTT.

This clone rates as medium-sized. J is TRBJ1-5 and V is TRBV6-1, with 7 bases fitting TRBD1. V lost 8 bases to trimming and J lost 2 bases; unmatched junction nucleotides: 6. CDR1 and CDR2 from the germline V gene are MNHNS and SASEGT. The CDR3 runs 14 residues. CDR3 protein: CASETGDGNQPQHF. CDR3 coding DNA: TGTGCCAGCGAAACAGGGGACGGCAATCAGCCCCAGCATTTT.

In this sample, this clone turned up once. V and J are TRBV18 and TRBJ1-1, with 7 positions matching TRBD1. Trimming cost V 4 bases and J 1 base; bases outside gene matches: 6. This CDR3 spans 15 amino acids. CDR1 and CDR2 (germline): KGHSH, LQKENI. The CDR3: CASSRTGDGNTEAFF. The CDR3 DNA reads TGTGCCAGCTCACGAACAGGGGACGGGAACACTGAAGCTTTCTTT.

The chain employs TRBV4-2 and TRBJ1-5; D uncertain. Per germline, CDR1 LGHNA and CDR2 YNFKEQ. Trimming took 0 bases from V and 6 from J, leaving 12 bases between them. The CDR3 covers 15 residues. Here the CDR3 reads CASSQDPLPSQPQHF. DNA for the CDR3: TGTGCCAGCAGCCAAGATCCCCTTCCCTCTCAGCCCCAGCATTTT.

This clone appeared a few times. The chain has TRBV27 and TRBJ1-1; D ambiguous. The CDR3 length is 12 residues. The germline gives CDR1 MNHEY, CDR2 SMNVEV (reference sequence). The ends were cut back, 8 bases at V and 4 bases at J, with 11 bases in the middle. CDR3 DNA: TGTGCCAGCCCCTTCGGAGGCACTGAAGCTTTCTTT. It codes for CASPFGGTEAFF.

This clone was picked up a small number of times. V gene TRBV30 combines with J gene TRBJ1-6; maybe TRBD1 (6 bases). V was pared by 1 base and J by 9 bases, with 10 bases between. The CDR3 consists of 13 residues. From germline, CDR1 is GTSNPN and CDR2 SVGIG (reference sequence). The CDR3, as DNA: TGTGCCTGGAGTGACAGGGCACTTTCACCCCTCCACTTT. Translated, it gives CAWSDRALSPLHF.

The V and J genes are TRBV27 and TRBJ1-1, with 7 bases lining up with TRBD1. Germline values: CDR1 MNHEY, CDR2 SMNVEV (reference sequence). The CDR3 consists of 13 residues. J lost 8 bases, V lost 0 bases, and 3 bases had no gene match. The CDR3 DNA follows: TGTGCCAGCAGTTTATCCCCGGGACAGGAAGCTTTCTTT. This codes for CASSLSPGQEAFF.

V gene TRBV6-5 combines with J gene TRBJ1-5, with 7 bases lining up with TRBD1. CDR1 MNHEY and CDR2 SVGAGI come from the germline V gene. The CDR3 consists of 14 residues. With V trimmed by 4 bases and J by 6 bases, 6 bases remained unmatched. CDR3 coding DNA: TGTGCCAGCAGTTCCAGGGGGATGAGTCAGCCCCAGCATTTT. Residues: CASSSRGMSQPQHF.